This TCR beta chain originates from a study of blood T cells in healthy people across ages. Study-level points and caveats: Correlation between TCR beta diversity and naive T cell percentage was strong. There were more naive CD4+ cells and higher diversity in long-lived donors than in aged donors.

This clonotype was seen more than once but under ten times. Its target is not known. Extracted total RNA amounted to at least 6 micrograms for each sample. A second PCR of 7 to 11 cycles used a sample-barcoded 5' primer and a J-beta primer mix. TCRdb re-called the 5' RACE reads through MiXCR, storing one row per CDR3 protein. Of 900,000 to 950,000 distinct CDR3 sequences in the sample, about 28% were seen once. V gave up 1 base and J gave up 4 bases, with 13 bases separating them. Germline V gives CDR1 SGHTA, CDR2 FQGNSA. The CDR3 length is 15 residues. These data are also associated with another study on T cells of mothers and their children. That study adds: Mothers and children who were related shared slightly more overlap than unrelated pairs, but not significantly more.

V gene TRBV7-2 combines with J gene TRBJ1-2, with D possibly TRBD1 on 5 matching bases. The sequencing sample was made of blood. This TCR was recovered from a woman aged 40 to 50 in good health. The CDR3 sequence: CASSLGSAGLYGYTF. The CDR3 region has the DNA TGTGCCAGCAGCTTAGGGTCGGCGGGACTCTATGGCTACACCTTC.